These T cell receptor beta chains were read from a single sample in a study of T cell repertoires in cytomegalovirus infection. TCRdb processed the reads anew with MiXCR; each CDR3 protein has one entry. The sample has fewer than 200,000 distinct CDR3 sequences; about an eighth are singletons. The sample was PBMCs. The source of these receptors is a human donor in good health (CMV status not recorded). Some clones in this sample may be carry-over from other donors' samples. The CDR3 runs from the conserved cysteine through the conserved F or W. Each record gives: clone size, V gene, D gene, J gene, CDR3 protein, CDR3 DNA. The D gene is left open where the match is weak. Clone size is given for some rows only: seen once, a few or many times, or a class if the clone is expanded.

.	TRBV2	.	TRBJ1-2	CASSNGRNYGYTF	TGTGCCAGCAGTAACGGACGGAACTATGGCTACACCTTC
few	TRBV29-1	TRBD2	TRBJ2-7	CSGGGTAYEQYF	TGCAGCGGGGGGGGGACCGCCTACGAGCAGTACTTC
many	TRBV6-1	.	TRBJ2-2	CASSYTGPGELFF	TGTGCCAGCAGTTACACGGGGCCCGGGGAGCTGTTTTTT
.	TRBV20-1	TRBD2	TRBJ2-1	CSASPPAGVVYNEQFF	TGCAGTGCTAGCCCCCCAGCGGGAGTTGTCTACAATGAGCAGTTCTTC
.	TRBV27	TRBD1	TRBJ1-2	CASKDRVNYGYTF	TGTGCCAGCAAGGACAGGGTTAACTATGGCTACACCTTC
few	TRBV30	.	TRBJ2-4	CAWSGSGALAKNIQYF	TGTGCCTGGAGTGGATCGGGGGCTTTAGCCAAAAACATTCAGTACTTC
.	TRBV20-1	.	TRBJ2-5	CSARNPSKETQYF	TGCAGTGCTCGGAACCCTAGTAAGGAGACCCAGTACTTC
.	TRBV7-2	.	TRBJ2-7	CASSLGLFYEQYF	TGTGCCAGCAGCCTCGGACTTTTTTACGAGCAGTACTTC
many	TRBV7-8	.	TRBJ2-6	CASSLAAVTGGANVLTF	TGTGCCAGCAGCTTAGCTGCAGTCACGGGAGGGGCCAACGTCCTGACTTTC
many	TRBV6-2/TRBV6-3	.	TRBJ1-5	CASSYSNRGGQPQHF	TGTGCCAGCAGTTACTCGAACCGAGGGGGTCAGCCCCAGCATTTT
many	TRBV7-8	TRBD1	TRBJ1-5	CASSLVRGRRQPQHF	TGTGCCAGCAGCTTAGTTAGGGGGCGGCGGCAGCCCCAGCATTTT
once	TRBV28	.	TRBJ1-4	CASSPGLANEKLFF	TGTGCCAGCAGTCCAGGGCTAGCTAATGAAAAACTGTTTTTT
.	TRBV7-1	.	TRBJ2-7	CASSGTRSYEQYF	TGTGCCAGCAGTGGGACACGCTCCTACGAGCAGTACTTC
few	TRBV25-1	.	TRBJ2-5	CASSERQGTRETQYF	TGTGCCAGCAGTGAACGGCAGGGGACAAGAGAGACCCAGTACTTC
few	TRBV7-9	TRBD1	TRBJ1-2	CASSGTGTVLGGYTF	TGTGCCAGCAGCGGAACCGGGACAGTTCTTGGTGGCTACACCTTC
many	TRBV27	.	TRBJ1-2	CASTLRAVPGAGYTF	TGTGCCAGCACTTTGAGGGCAGTCCCAGGGGCTGGCTACACCTTC
.	TRBV11-3	TRBD2	TRBJ2-1	CASSLGPSGYNEQFF	TGTGCCAGCAGCTTGGGTCCTAGCGGATACAATGAGCAGTTCTTC
many	TRBV12-3/TRBV12-4	.	TRBJ1-4	CASSFLRDIHQKLFF	TGTGCCAGCAGTTTTCTCCGGGACATCCATCAAAAACTGTTTTTT
few	TRBV11-2	.	TRBJ2-3	CASSQGQGYADTQYF	TGTGCCAGCAGCCAGGGTCAGGGATACGCAGATACGCAGTATTTT
once	TRBV19	TRBD1	TRBJ1-3	CASIDQGAAGNTIYF	TGTGCCAGTATAGACCAGGGGGCCGCCGGAAACACCATATATTTT
few	TRBV20-1	.	TRBJ2-3	CSARPTMTSTDTQYF	TGCAGTGCTAGACCAACTATGACTAGCACAGATACGCAGTATTTT
few	TRBV4-1	TRBD1	TRBJ2-7	CASSQGWTGSYEQYF	TGCGCCAGCAGCCAAGGTTGGACAGGGTCCTACGAGCAGTACTTC
many	TRBV7-9	TRBD1	TRBJ1-2	CASSLLGGDYGYTF	TGTGCCAGCAGCTTACTAGGGGGCGACTATGGCTACACCTTC
few	TRBV7-2	.	TRBJ2-1	CASSPNPPSRFNNEQFF	TGTGCCAGCAGCCCCAACCCCCCTAGCAGATTTAACAATGAGCAGTTCTTC
many	TRBV7-6	.	TRBJ1-4	CASSLRYRDRGGTNEKLFF	TGTGCCAGCAGCTTACGTTACCGGGACCGCGGTGGAACTAATGAAAAACTGTTTTTT
few	TRBV19	.	TRBJ2-5	CASSIDFLYQETQYF	TGTGCCAGTAGTATAGATTTCCTGTACCAAGAGACCCAGTACTTC
few	TRBV28	TRBD2	TRBJ2-7	CASSLRLAGGPYEQYF	TGTGCCAGCAGTTTACGACTAGCGGGAGGCCCCTACGAGCAGTACTTC
many	TRBV7-6	.	TRBJ1-2	CASSPPRDMEDGYTF	TGTGCCAGCAGCCCCCCCCGGGACATGGAGGATGGCTACACCTTC
.	TRBV28	TRBD2	TRBJ2-3	CASSPSLYSLAATDTQYF	TGTGCCAGCAGTCCCTCTTTATATTCCCTAGCGGCCACAGATACGCAGTATTTT
few	TRBV4-1	.	TRBJ1-5	CASSHKGGDTNQPQHF	TGCGCCAGCAGCCACAAGGGCGGGGACACCAATCAGCCCCAGCATTTT
.	TRBV14	.	TRBJ2-1	CASSYRGGEREQFF	TGTGCCAGCAGCTACAGGGGAGGAGAACGAGAGCAGTTCTTC
many	TRBV25-1	.	TRBJ1-2	CASSPGGSYGYTF	TGTGCCAGCAGCCCCGGGGGCAGCTATGGCTACACCTTC
.	TRBV7-6	.	TRBJ2-1	CASSAGQNNEQFF	TGTGCCAGCAGCGCGGGACAGAACAATGAGCAGTTCTTC
many	TRBV11-2	.	TRBJ1-6	CASSLAWTYNSPLHF	TGTGCCAGCAGCTTAGCCTGGACCTATAATTCACCCCTCCACTTT
.	TRBV7-2	.	TRBJ2-7	CASSSDRLLYF	TGTGCCAGCAGCTCTGACAGGCTCCTTTACTTC
.	TRBV29-1	.	TRBJ1-1	CSATKGTEAFF	TGCAGCGCTACGAAGGGGACTGAAGCTTTCTTT
.	TRBV6-6	.	TRBJ1-2	CATATDGYTF	TGTGCCACAGCGACAGATGGCTACACCTTC
many	TRBV7-9	TRBD1	TRBJ2-7	CAVRGQGYEQYF	TGTGCCGTCCGGGGACAGGGCTACGAGCAGTACTTC
many	TRBV5-6	TRBD2	TRBJ2-3	CASSFGRATDTQYF	TGTGCCAGCAGCTTCGGGAGGGCCACAGATACGCAGTATTTT
.	TRBV4-1	.	TRBJ2-2	CASGTGHRTGELFF	TGCGCCAGCGGAACAGGGCATCGGACCGGGGAGCTGTTTTTT
.	TRBV12-3/TRBV12-4	.	TRBJ2-3	CASSLRQGDTQYF	TGTGCCAGCAGTTTAAGGCAAGGTGATACGCAGTATTTT
.	TRBV7-6	.	TRBJ2-2	CASSPPAVTGELFF	TGTGCCAGCTCCCCCCCGGCTGTAACCGGGGAGCTGTTTTTT
.	TRBV20-1	.	TRBJ2-7	CSAREGGSGSLVEQYF	TGCAGTGCTAGAGAGGGTGGTAGCGGCTCCCTGGTCGAGCAGTACTTC
medium-sized	TRBV7-2	TRBD1	TRBJ2-2	CASSTTGVGTGELFF	TGTGCCAGCAGCACGACAGGGGTCGGCACCGGGGAGCTGTTTTTT
.	TRBV11-2	TRBD1	TRBJ1-5	CASSSSGQENPPQHF	TGTGCCAGCAGCTCGAGCGGACAGGAGAATCCCCCCCAGCATTTT
.	TRBV29-1	.	TRBJ2-2	CSVEPENTGELFF	TGCAGCGTTGAACCCGAGAACACCGGGGAGCTGTTTTTT
few	TRBV27	.	TRBJ1-2	CASSLEPGDGYTF	TGTGCCAGCAGTTTAGAGCCAGGGGATGGCTACACCTTC
few	TRBV6-4	.	TRBJ2-2	CASKQANTGELFF	TGTGCCAGCAAACAGGCGAACACCGGGGAGCTGTTTTTT
many	TRBV6-5	.	TRBJ2-1	CASSYWGETYNEQFF	TGTGCCAGCAGTTACTGGGGGGAAACCTACAATGAGCAGTTCTTC
few	TRBV15	.	TRBJ2-3	CATSRDLWTDTQYF	TGTGCCACCAGCAGAGATCTCTGGACAGATACGCAGTATTTT
many	TRBV4-1	TRBD2	TRBJ2-1	CASSQVGLGIDEQFF	TGCGCCAGCAGCCAAGTAGGACTAGGTATTGATGAGCAGTTCTTC